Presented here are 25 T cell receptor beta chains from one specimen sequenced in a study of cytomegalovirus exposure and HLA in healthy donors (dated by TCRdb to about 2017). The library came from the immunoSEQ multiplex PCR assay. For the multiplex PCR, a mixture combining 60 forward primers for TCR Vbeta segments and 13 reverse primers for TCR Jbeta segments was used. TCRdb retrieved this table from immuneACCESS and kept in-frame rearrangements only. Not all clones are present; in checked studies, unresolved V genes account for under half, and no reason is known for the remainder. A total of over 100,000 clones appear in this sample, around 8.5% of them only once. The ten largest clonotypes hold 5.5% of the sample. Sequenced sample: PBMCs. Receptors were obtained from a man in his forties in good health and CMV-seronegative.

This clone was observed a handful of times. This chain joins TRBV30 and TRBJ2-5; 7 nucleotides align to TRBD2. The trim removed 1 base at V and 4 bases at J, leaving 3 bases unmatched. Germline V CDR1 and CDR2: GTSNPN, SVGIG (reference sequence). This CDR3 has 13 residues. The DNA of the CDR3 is TGTGCCTGGAGTGGGGGGGGTACAGAGACCCAGTACTTC. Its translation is CAWSGGGTETQYF.

The chain's CDR3 is CASTLSGGAYEQYF. CDR3 sequence (DNA): TGTGCCAGCACCCTGAGCGGGGGGGCCTACGAGCAGTACTTC. The chain links TRBV7-2 to TRBJ2-7, with TRBD2 matching 10 bases. After removal of 7 bases from V and 2 bases from J, the junction contained 5 bases not matched to a gene. The CDR3 sequence is 14 residues long. Germline lookup yields CDR1 SGHTA and CDR2 FQGNSA.

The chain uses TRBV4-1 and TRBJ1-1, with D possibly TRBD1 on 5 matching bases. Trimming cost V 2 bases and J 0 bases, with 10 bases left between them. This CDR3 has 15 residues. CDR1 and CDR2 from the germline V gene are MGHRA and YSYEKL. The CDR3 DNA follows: TGCGCCAGCAGCCAAAATCGGGGGGTGAACACTGAAGCTTTCTTT. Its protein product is CASSQNRGVNTEAFF.

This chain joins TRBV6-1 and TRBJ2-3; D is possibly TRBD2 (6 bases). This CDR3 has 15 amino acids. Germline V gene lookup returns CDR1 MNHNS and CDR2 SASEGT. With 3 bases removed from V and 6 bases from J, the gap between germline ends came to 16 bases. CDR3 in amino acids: CASSDPGLGGDTQYF. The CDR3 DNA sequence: TGTGCCAGCAGTGATCCGGGACTTGGGGGGGATACGCAGTATTTT.

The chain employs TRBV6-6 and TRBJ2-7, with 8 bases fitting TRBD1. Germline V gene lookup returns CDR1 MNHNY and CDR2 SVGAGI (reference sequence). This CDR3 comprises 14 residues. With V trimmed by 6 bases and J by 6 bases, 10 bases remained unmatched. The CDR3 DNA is TGTGCCAGCAGGATTCCGGGACAGGTGCTCGAGCAGTACTTC. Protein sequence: CASRIPGQVLEQYF.

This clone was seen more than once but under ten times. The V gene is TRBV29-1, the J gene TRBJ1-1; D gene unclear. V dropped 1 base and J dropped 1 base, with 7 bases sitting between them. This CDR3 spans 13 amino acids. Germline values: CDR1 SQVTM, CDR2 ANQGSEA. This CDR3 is CSVEGSRNTEAFF. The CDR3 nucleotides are TGCAGCGTTGAAGGCTCTAGGAACACTGAAGCTTTCTTT. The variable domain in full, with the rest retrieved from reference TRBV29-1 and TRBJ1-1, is SAVISQKPSRDICQRGTSLTIQCQVDSQVTMMFWYRQQPGQSLTLIATANQGSEATYESGFVIDKFPISRPNLTFSTLTVSNMSPEDSSIYLCSVEGSRNTEAFFGQGTRLTVV.

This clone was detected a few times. The CDR3 protein is CASTADEKLFF. The CDR3 DNA follows: TGTGCCAGCACAGCGGATGAAAAACTGTTTTTT. The chain recombines TRBV7-9 with TRBJ1-4; D ambiguous. The germline V gene has CDR1 SEHNR and CDR2 FQNEAQ (reference sequence). Trimming cost V 7 bases and J 6 bases, with 6 bases left between them. This CDR3 is 11 amino acids long.

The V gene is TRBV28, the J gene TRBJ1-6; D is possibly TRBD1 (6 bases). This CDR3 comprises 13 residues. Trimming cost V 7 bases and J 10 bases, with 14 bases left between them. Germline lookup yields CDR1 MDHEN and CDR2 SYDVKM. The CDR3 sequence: CASTPGAPSPLHF. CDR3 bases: TGTGCCAGCACCCCAGGGGCACCCTCACCCCTCCACTTT. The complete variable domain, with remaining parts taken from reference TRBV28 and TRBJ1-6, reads DVKVTQSSRYLVKRTGEKVFLECVQDMDHENMFWYRQDPGLGLRLIYFSYDVKMKEKGDIPEGYSVSREKKERFSLILESASTNQTSMYLCASTPGAPSPLHFGNGTRLTVT.

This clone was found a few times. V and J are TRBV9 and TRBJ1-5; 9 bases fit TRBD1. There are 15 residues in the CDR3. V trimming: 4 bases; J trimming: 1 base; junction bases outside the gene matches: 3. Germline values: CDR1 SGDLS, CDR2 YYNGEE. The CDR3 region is CASSQTGGSNQPQHF. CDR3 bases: TGTGCCAGCAGCCAGACAGGGGGGAGCAATCAGCCCCAGCATTTT.

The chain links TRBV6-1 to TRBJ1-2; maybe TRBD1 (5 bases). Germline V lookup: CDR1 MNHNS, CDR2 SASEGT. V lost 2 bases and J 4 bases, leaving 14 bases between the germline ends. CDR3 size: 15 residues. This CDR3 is CASSEQGRIFYGYTF. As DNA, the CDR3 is TGTGCCAGCAGTGAACAGGGAAGGATTTTCTATGGCTACACCTTC.

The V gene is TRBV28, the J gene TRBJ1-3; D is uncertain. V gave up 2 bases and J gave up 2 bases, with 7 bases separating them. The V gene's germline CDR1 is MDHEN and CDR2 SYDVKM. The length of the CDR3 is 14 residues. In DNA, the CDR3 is TGTGCCAGCAGTTTAGCGAGGGCTGGAAACACCATATATTTT. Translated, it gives CASSLARAGNTIYF.

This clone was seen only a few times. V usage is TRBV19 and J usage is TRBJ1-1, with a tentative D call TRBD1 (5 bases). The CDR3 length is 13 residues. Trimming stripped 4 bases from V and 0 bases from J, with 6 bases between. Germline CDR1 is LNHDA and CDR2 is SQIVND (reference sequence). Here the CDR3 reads CASSRGVNTEAFF. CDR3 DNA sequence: TGTGCCAGTAGTAGGGGGGTGAACACTGAAGCTTTCTTT.

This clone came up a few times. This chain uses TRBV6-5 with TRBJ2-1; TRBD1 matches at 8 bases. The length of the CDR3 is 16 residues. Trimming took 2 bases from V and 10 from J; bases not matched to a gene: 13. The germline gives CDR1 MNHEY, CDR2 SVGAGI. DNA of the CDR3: TGTGCCAGCAGTTACGCTAGTCAGGGGGCGCCCCTCGAGCAGTTCTTC. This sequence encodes CASSYASQGAPLEQFF.

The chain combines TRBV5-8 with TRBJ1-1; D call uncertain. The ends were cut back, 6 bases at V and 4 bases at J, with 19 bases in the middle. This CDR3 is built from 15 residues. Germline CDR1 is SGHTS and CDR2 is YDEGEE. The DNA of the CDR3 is TGTGCCAGCACCCTTCGAGGGAATAGAGGCACTGAAGCTTTCTTT. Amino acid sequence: CASTLRGNRGTEAFF. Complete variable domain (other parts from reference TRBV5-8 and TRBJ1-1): EAGVTQSPTHLIKTRGQQATLRCSPISGHTSVYWYQQALGLGLQFLLWYDEGEERNRGNFPPRFSGRQFPNYSSELNVNALELEDSALYLCASTLRGNRGTEAFFGQGTRLTVV.

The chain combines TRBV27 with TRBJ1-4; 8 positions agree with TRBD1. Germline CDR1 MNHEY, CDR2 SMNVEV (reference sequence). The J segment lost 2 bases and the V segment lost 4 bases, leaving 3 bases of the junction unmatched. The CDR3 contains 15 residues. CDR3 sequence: CASSSRDRTNEKLFF. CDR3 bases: TGTGCCAGCAGTTCCCGGGACAGGACTAATGAAAAACTGTTTTTT. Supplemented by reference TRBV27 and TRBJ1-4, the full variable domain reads EAQVTQNPRYLITVTGKKLTVTCSQNMNHEYMSWYRQDPGLGLRQIYYSMNVEVTDKGDVPEGYKVSRKEKRNFPLILESPSPNQTSLYFCASSSRDRTNEKLFFGSGTQLSVL.

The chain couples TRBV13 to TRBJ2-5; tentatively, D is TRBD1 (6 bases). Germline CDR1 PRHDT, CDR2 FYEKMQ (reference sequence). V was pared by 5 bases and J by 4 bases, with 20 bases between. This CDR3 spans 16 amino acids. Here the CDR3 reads CASSLPPGHGLETQYF. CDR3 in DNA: TGTGCCAGCAGCCTACCCCCGGGACACGGCTTAGAGACCCAGTACTTC. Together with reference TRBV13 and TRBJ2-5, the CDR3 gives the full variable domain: AAGVIQSPRHLIKEKRETATLKCYPIPRHDTVYWYQQGPGQDPQFLISFYEKMQSDKGSIPDRFSAQQFSDYHSELNMSSLELGDSALYFCASSLPPGHGLETQYFGPGTRLLVL.

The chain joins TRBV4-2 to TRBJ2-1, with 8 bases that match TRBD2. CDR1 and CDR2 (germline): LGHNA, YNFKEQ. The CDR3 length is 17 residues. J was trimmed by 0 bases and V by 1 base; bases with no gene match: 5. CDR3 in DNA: TGTGCCAGCAGCCAAGGACTAGCGACAAGCTCCTACAATGAGCAGTTCTTC. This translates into CASSQGLATSSYNEQFF.

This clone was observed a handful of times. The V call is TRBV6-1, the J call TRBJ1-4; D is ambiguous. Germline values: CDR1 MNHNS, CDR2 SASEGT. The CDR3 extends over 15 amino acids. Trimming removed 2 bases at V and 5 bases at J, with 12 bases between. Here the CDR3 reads CASSERGRRNEKLFF. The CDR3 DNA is TGTGCCAGCAGTGAACGAGGGCGGAGGAATGAAAAACTGTTTTTT.

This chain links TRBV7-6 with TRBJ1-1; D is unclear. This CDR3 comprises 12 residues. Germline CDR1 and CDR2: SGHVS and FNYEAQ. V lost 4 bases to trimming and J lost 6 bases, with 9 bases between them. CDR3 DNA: TGTGCCAGCAGCTCCGGCGGGGCTGAAGCTTTCTTT. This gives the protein CASSSGGAEAFF.

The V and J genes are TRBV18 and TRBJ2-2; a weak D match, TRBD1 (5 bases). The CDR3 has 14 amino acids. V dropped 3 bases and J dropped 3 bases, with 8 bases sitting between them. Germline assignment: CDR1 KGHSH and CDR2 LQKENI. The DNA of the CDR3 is TGTGCCAGCTCACCGGACATACACACCGGGGAGCTGTTTTTT. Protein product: CASSPDIHTGELFF.

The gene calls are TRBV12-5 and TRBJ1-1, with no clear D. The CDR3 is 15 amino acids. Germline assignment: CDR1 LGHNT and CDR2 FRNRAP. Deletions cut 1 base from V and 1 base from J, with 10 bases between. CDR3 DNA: TGTGCTAGTGGTTTGGGAGGGTATGGGAACACTGAAGCTTTCTTT. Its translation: CASGLGGYGNTEAFF.

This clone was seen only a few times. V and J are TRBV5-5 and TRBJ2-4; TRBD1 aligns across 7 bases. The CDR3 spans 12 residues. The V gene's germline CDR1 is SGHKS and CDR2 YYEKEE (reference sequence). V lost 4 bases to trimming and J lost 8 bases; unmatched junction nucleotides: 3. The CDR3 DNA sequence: TGTGCCAGCAGCCCCACAGGGGACATTCAGTACTTC. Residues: CASSPTGDIQYF.

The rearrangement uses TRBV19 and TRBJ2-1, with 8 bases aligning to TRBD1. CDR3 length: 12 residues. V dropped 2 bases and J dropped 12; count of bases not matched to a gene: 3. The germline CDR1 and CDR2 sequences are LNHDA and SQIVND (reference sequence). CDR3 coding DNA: TGTGCCAGTAGTATACCCGGGACAGGGCAGTTCTTC. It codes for CASSIPGTGQFF.

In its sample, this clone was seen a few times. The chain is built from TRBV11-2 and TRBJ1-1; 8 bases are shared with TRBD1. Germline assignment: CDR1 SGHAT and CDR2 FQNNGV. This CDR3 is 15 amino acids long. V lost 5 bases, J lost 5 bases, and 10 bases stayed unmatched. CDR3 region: CASSPSQGAMTEAFF. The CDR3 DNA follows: TGTGCCAGCAGCCCAAGTCAGGGGGCGATGACTGAAGCTTTCTTT.

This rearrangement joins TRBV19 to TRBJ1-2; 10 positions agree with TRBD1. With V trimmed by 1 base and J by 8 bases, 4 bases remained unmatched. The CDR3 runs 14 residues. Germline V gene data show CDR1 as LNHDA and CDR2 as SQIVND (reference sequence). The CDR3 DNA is TGTGCCAGTAGTATAGCGGGACAGGGGAGAGGCTACACCTTC. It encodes CASSIAGQGRGYTF.